These 20 T cell receptor beta chains were all obtained from the same sample, sequenced in a study of neurological immune-mediated disorders. In TCRdb, the 5' RACE reads were re-called with MiXCR into one record per CDR3 protein. The table has approximately 68,000 distinct CDR3 sequences, approximately 4.6% seen once. The sample consisted of PBMCs. The receptors stem from a woman aged 70-85 years with multiple sclerosis.

This clonotype was counted ten times or more. This chain connects TRBV20-1 to TRBJ2-5; 7 bases map to TRBD2. The CDR3 has 12 amino acids. Losses at the gene ends were 7 bases for V and 4 bases for J; bases not matched to a gene: 6. The germline V gene has CDR1 DFQATT and CDR2 SNEGSKA (reference sequence). The CDR3 sequence: CSGRGLGETQYF. The DNA of the CDR3 is TGCAGTGGGCGGGGGTTAGGAGAGACCCAGTACTTC.

The table lists this clonotype with a few counts. The chain uses TRBV20-1 and TRBJ2-2, with D unclear. Germline assignment: CDR1 DFQATT and CDR2 SNEGSKA (reference sequence). V lost 1 base, J lost 1 base, and 16 bases lay in between. CDR3 length: 17 residues. CDR3: CSARGIGVERNTGELFF. In DNA, the CDR3 is TGCAGTGCTAGAGGTATAGGCGTCGAGCGGAACACCGGGGAGCTGTTTTTT.

In this sample, this clonotype turned up many times. The chain is built from TRBV15 and TRBJ2-7; 7 positions agree with TRBD1. There are 17 residues in the CDR3. Germline V lookup: CDR1 LNHNV, CDR2 YYDKDF (reference sequence). The junction had 12 bases not matched to a gene; V was cut back by 2 bases and J by 2 bases. In DNA form, the CDR3 reads TGTGCCACCAGCAGATCCTCAATCCGGGACAGAGCCTACGAGCAGTACTTC. It translates to CATSRSSIRDRAYEQYF.

In this sample, this clonotype turned up a few times. The CDR3 sequence is CSARELGTYNEQFF. CDR3 bases: TGCAGTGCTAGAGAGCTGGGGACGTACAATGAGCAGTTCTTC. This rearrangement joins TRBV20-1 to TRBJ2-1, with D perhaps matching TRBD1 or TRBD2 (5 bases each). V lost 0 bases and J 4 bases, leaving 10 bases between the germline ends. Germline V gives CDR1 DFQATT, CDR2 SNEGSKA (reference sequence). The CDR3 contains 14 residues.

This clonotype was counted many times. The rearrangement links TRBV20-1 to TRBJ2-7; TRBD2 matches 11 bases. This CDR3 spans 17 amino acids. Germline-derived CDR1 and CDR2 are DFQATT and SNEGSKA (reference sequence). After removal of 3 bases from V and 0 bases from J, the junction contained 10 bases not matched to a gene. This CDR3 reads CSASGTSGPRYSYEQYF. The CDR3, as DNA: TGCAGTGCTAGTGGGACTAGCGGACCGCGGTACTCCTACGAGCAGTACTTC.

Many counts were recorded for this clonotype. The V and J genes are TRBV27 and TRBJ1-2; a weak D match, TRBD1 (6 bases). V was cut by 5 bases and J by 1 base, with 11 bases left in between. Looked up from germline, CDR1 is MNHEY and CDR2 is SMNVEV (reference sequence). The CDR3 spans 14 residues. CDR3 DNA sequence: TGTGCCAGCAGTCCGGGGGCAGTTAACTATGGCTACACCTTC. Amino acid sequence: CASSPGAVNYGYTF.

In its sample, this clonotype was seen a few times. Here the CDR3 DNA reads TGTGCCAGCAGTCCACTAGCGGGCATGAACACCGGGGAGCTGTTTTTT. Translating gives CASSPLAGMNTGELFF. The chain uses TRBV27 and TRBJ2-2, with 9 positions matching TRBD2. The CDR3 extends over 16 amino acids. The germline CDR1 and CDR2 sequences are MNHEY and SMNVEV (reference sequence). Losses at the gene ends were 5 bases for V and 1 base for J; bases not matched to a gene: 5.

The CDR3 protein is CASSVPGTAETQYF. The CDR3 DNA follows: TGTGCCAGCTCAGTCCCCGGGACAGCGGAGACCCAGTACTTC. The gene calls are TRBV18 and TRBJ2-5; 7 bases match TRBD1. The CDR3 has 14 residues. The germline gives CDR1 KGHSH, CDR2 LQKENI. With 5 bases clipped from V and 5 bases from J, the junction kept 8 bases outside the gene matches. Variable domain in full (rest from reference TRBV18 and TRBJ2-5): NAGVMQNPRHLVRRRGQEARLRCSPMKGHSHVYWYRQLPEEGLKFMVYLQKENIIDESGMPKERFSAEFPKEGPSILRIQQVVRGDSAAYFCASSVPGTAETQYFGPGTRLLVL.

In its sample, this clonotype was seen many times. The gene calls are TRBV5-1 and TRBJ2-7; no clear D gene. CDR1 is SGHRS and CDR2 is YFSETQ in the germline V gene. Trimming stripped 2 bases from V and 5 bases from J, with 11 bases between. The CDR3 has 13 amino acids. As DNA, the CDR3 is TGCGCCAGCAGCTTTTTGGGTTCCGACGAGCAGTACTTC. Translating gives CASSFLGSDEQYF.

This clonotype was counted many times. The rearrangement uses TRBV5-5 and TRBJ2-5; possibly TRBD2 for D (5 bases). Per germline, CDR1 SGHKS and CDR2 YYEKEE (reference sequence). The CDR3 runs 15 residues. V was trimmed by 1 base and J by 1 base, leaving 11 bases between them. The CDR3 region has the DNA TGTGCCAGCAGCTTGAGTGGAGGCTCCCAAGAGACCCAGTACTTC. It translates to CASSLSGGSQETQYF.

This clonotype has ten or more counts. This sequence joins TRBV27 and TRBJ2-3; D is perhaps TRBD2 (6 bases). CDR1 and CDR2 from the germline V gene are MNHEY and SMNVEV (reference sequence). Trimming took 3 bases from V and 5 from J, leaving 12 bases between them. The CDR3 is 14 amino acids. The chain's CDR3 is CASSFQGAGDTQYF. The CDR3 nucleotides read TGTGCCAGCAGTTTCCAGGGAGCGGGAGATACGCAGTATTTT.

At least ten counts were recorded for this clonotype. The chain is built from TRBV29-1 and TRBJ2-3; TRBD2 matches at 9 bases. This CDR3 is built from 15 residues. V trimming: 2 bases; J trimming: 8 bases; junction bases outside the gene matches: 11. The germline gives CDR1 SQVTM, CDR2 ANQGSEA. The CDR3 loop reads CSVESSREGPGTQYF. CDR3 nucleotides: TGCAGCGTTGAATCATCGCGGGAGGGCCCGGGTACGCAGTATTTT.

The table lists this clonotype with many counts. The V gene is TRBV28, the J gene TRBJ1-6, with TRBD1 matching over 8 bases. The CDR3 has 16 amino acids. The V gene end was trimmed by 6 bases and the J gene end by 7 bases; junction bases not matched to a gene: 11. Germline loops: CDR1 MDHEN, CDR2 SYDVKM. The CDR3 here is CASSSNGQGNNSPLHF. DNA for the CDR3: TGTGCCAGCAGCTCGAACGGACAGGGTAACAATTCACCCCTCCACTTT.

This clonotype was seen a handful of times. This chain joins TRBV27 and TRBJ2-4, with D uncertain. Germline V gives CDR1 MNHEY, CDR2 SMNVEV (reference sequence). The V end was cut by 0 bases, the J end by 0 bases, with 12 bases between. The CDR3 has 17 amino acids. The CDR3 sequence: CASSLSLGSLAKNIQYF. CDR3 sequence (DNA): TGTGCCAGCAGTTTATCTTTGGGGTCACTAGCCAAAAACATTCAGTACTTC.

This clonotype has ten or more counts. CDR3 protein: CASSYRGTTNEKLFF. For the CDR3, the DNA is TGTGCCAGCAGTTACAGGGGCACGACTAATGAAAAACTGTTTTTT. The chain links TRBV6-5 to TRBJ1-4, with a possible D match to TRBD1 (5 bases). This CDR3 has 15 residues. CDR1 is MNHEY and CDR2 is SVGAGI in the germline V gene. The ends were cut back, 2 bases at V and 2 bases at J, with 9 bases in the middle.

This clonotype was recorded many times. The V call is TRBV5-1, the J call TRBJ2-1; D possibly corresponds to TRBD1 (6 bases). The CDR3 has 14 amino acids. Germline V gene data show CDR1 as SGHRS and CDR2 as YFSETQ. V lost 3 bases and J lost 5, with 12 bases in between. Here the CDR3 reads CASSYRVMDNEQFF. The CDR3 DNA reads as TGCGCCAGCAGCTACAGGGTGATGGACAATGAGCAGTTCTTC. Drawing the rest from reference TRBV5-1 and TRBJ2-1, the complete variable domain is KAGVTQTPRYLIKTRGQQVTLSCSPISGHRSVSWYQQTPGQGLQFLFEYFSETQRNKGNFPGRFSGRQFSNSRSEMNVSTLELGDSALYLCASSYRVMDNEQFFGPGTRLTVL.

The rearrangement uses TRBV30 and TRBJ2-7, with 8 positions matching TRBD2. The CDR3 totals 14 residues. Germline CDR1 GTSNPN, CDR2 SVGIG (reference sequence). J was trimmed by 5 bases and V by 3 bases; bases with no gene match: 9. Here the CDR3 reads CAWRGAGAPNEQYF. For the CDR3, the DNA is TGTGCCTGGAGGGGAGCGGGAGCCCCCAACGAGCAGTACTTC.

This clonotype came up many times. The rearrangement uses TRBV10-3 and TRBJ2-7, with 9 bases aligning to TRBD2. CDR1 and CDR2 from the germline V gene are ENHRY and SYGVKD. Trimming at V came to 3 bases and at J to 0 bases, leaving 9 bases not matched to a gene. CDR3 length: 17 residues. The CDR3 coding sequence is TGTGCCATCAGTGATCCGAAGGGAGCGGGAGGCTCCTACGAGCAGTACTTC. Protein: CAISDPKGAGGSYEQYF.

This clonotype appeared many times. The chain employs TRBV9 and TRBJ2-2; a possible D gene is TRBD2 (7 bases). V was trimmed by 1 base and J by 8 bases, leaving 12 bases between them. Germline V CDR1 and CDR2: SGDLS, YYNGEE. The CDR3 length is 14 residues. Here the CDR3 DNA reads TGTGCCAGCAGCGTAACCGGGGGGCAAGGGGAGCTGTTTTTT. Its protein is CASSVTGGQGELFF.

This clonotype was seen more than once but under ten times. The V call is TRBV3-1, the J call TRBJ2-1; D uncertain. Germline lookup yields CDR1 LGHDT and CDR2 YNNKEL (reference sequence). V gave up 0 bases and J gave up 3 bases, with 9 bases separating them. This CDR3 comprises 15 residues. CDR3 residues: CASSQDFALYNEQFF. In DNA, the CDR3 is TGTGCCAGCAGCCAAGATTTCGCTCTCTACAATGAGCAGTTCTTC.